Each of the 9 T cell receptor beta chains below was sequenced from the same sample in a study of beta chain features in type 1 diabetes. Every isolated RNA sample was fully reverse transcribed, so sequencing captured expressed TCRB transcripts. The assay was immunoSEQ multiplex PCR, and TCRdb's table has in-frame clones only and misses some. The sample includes 150,000 to 200,000 clones, less than 9.5% of them seen just once. Sequencing was performed on central memory CD4+ T cells from blood. The origin of the receptors is a woman under 30 in good health.

This clone was counted only a few times. V and J are TRBV19 and TRBJ2-3, with D hard to call. This CDR3 is 11 amino acids long. Germline V gives CDR1 LNHDA, CDR2 SQIVND (reference sequence). With 3 bases removed from V and 6 bases from J, the gap between germline ends came to 4 bases. The chain's CDR3 is CASSMQDTQYF. The CDR3 bases are TGTGCCAGTAGTATGCAGGATACGCAGTATTTT.

This chain connects TRBV7-9 to TRBJ1-1; TRBD1 is a possible D gene (5 bases). CDR3 length: 13 amino acids. CDR1 SEHNR and CDR2 FQNEAQ come from the germline V gene (reference sequence). V shed 5 bases and J shed 8 bases, with 15 bases lying between them. CDR3 protein: CASSINQGLEAFF. CDR3 coding DNA: TGTGCCAGCAGCATCAACCAGGGACTCGAAGCTTTCTTT.

This clone was seen a handful of times. V usage is TRBV4-3 and J usage is TRBJ1-1, with 7 nucleotides matching TRBD1. CDR3 length equals 17 residues. V shed 1 base, J shed 1 base, and the junction held 9 bases outside the gene matches. In germline, CDR1 is LGHNA, CDR2 YSLEER. Written as DNA, the CDR3 is TGCGCCAGCAGCCAAGGGAACAGGGGAATGAGGAACACTGAAGCTTTCTTT. It is translated as CASSQGNRGMRNTEAFF.

The J gene is TRBJ1-5, the V gene TRBV18; D might be TRBD1 (6 bases). Germline V gene lookup returns CDR1 KGHSH and CDR2 LQKENI. V was shortened by 5 bases and J by 4 bases, with 12 bases between the two germline ends. The CDR3 runs to 14 residues. This chain's CDR3 is CASSSRDKNQPQHF. CDR3 DNA: TGTGCCAGCTCAAGCCGGGACAAGAATCAGCCCCAGCATTTT.

The chain recombines TRBV28 with TRBJ2-7; D ambiguous. The germline CDR1 and CDR2 sequences are MDHEN and SYDVKM. There are 14 residues in the CDR3. Deletions cut 3 bases from V and 2 bases from J, with 11 bases between. In DNA form, the CDR3 reads TGTGCCAGCAGTTTTGGTGACAAGCCCTACGAGCAGTACTTC. It translates to CASSFGDKPYEQYF.

By proportion, this clone is medium-sized. V gene TRBV7-2 combines with J gene TRBJ2-7; 7 bases are a match to TRBD2. Germline loops: CDR1 SGHTA, CDR2 FQGNSA. Unmatched junction bases numbered 8, after V lost 5 bases and J lost 7 bases. This CDR3 is 13 amino acids long. CDR3 sequence: CASSPRAGEEQYF. As DNA, the CDR3 is TGTGCCAGCAGCCCTCGGGCGGGGGAGGAGCAGTACTTC.

The chain links TRBV4-3 to TRBJ2-3, with 10 bases lining up with TRBD1. Germline V gene lookup returns CDR1 LGHNA and CDR2 YSLEER. Trimming took 5 bases from V and 4 from J; bases not matched to a gene: 6. The CDR3 has 15 amino acids. The CDR3 is CASSWTGGFADTQYF. CDR3 coding DNA: TGCGCCAGCAGCTGGACAGGGGGTTTCGCAGATACGCAGTATTTT.

This clone was observed many times. The chain combines TRBV30 with TRBJ2-6; tentatively, D is TRBD1 (6 bases). The germline CDR1 and CDR2 sequences are GTSNPN and SVGIG (reference sequence). V shed 4 bases and J shed 0 bases, with 10 bases lying between them. This CDR3 has 15 amino acids. The CDR3 sequence: CAWTLGGSGANVLTF. The CDR3 region has the DNA TGTGCCTGGACGTTAGGGGGCTCTGGGGCCAACGTCCTGACTTTC.

The genes are TRBV9 and TRBJ2-7; possibly TRBD2 for D (6 bases). Germline V lookup: CDR1 SGDLS, CDR2 YYNGEE. Trimming took off 4 bases at V and 4 bases at J, with 18 bases between the two ends. This CDR3 spans 15 amino acids. The CDR3 DNA sequence: TGTGCCAGCAGCTACACGGAGGGGTGGGGTTACGAGCAGTACTTC. Its protein is CASSYTEGWGYEQYF.